This TCR beta chain was recorded in a study of cytomegalovirus exposure and HLA in healthy donors. A note on this clone: Its target is not known.

The PCR contained 60 Vbeta and 13 Jbeta primers. Only in-frame clones appear in the TCRdb table, and some are missing; sequencing was by immunoSEQ multiplex PCR. The sample lists over 100,000 clones; over 60% were seen once. Overall study results and limits: A later examination showed that TCR association rates differed by HLA locus, with DRB1 most and HLA-C fewest.

The TCR originated in a male donor in good health and CMV-seropositive. The sequenced material came from PBMCs.

In DNA, the CDR3 is TGTGCCAGTAACCAGCGGGAGACAGATACGCAGTATTTT. Translated: CASNQRETDTQYF. The chain links TRBV19 to TRBJ2-3, with 8 nucleotides matching TRBD2. The CDR3 runs 13 residues. The trim removed 7 bases at V and 3 bases at J, leaving 3 bases unmatched. Germline V gene lookup returns CDR1 LNHDA and CDR2 SQIVND (reference sequence).